This T cell receptor beta chain was captured in a study of T-cell memory formation after mild COVID-19 (dated by TCRdb to 2020 to 2022). Looking at the study overall: TCR sequence clusters from the two donors were found to be largely donor specific. In a couple of donors, T-cell clones that expanded and contracted after mild COVID-19 were tracked by sequencing TCRalpha and TCRbeta repertoires over time. The cohort was made up of two young adult volunteers, one female and one male, who were previously healthy. Overall study results and their limits: Contracting CD4+ clones appeared mostly in the CM and EM memory subsets, whereas CD8+ clones were enriched in EMRA. Only a couple of mild cases were covered by the study, and larger cohorts that include severe cases with pre-infection samples were considered necessary. Whether the second-wave clones peaking on day 37 were SARS-CoV-2 specific was not confirmed. Clones contracting from day 15 to 85 had balanced CD4/CD8 phenotypes, while a second wave expanding from day 15 to 37 was biased towards CD4+. The detection of some responding clones in pre-infection memory suggests that pre-existing cross-reactive memory T cells joined the SARS-CoV-2 response.

With respect to this clonotype: No cognate antigen has been identified for it. No much larger clonotype is one base removed from it; base qualities were not supplied.

Here V drops 6 bases and J drops 4 bases, and the junction holds 12 bases not matched to any gene. As encoded in the germline V gene, CDR1 is KGHDR while CDR2 is SFDVKD. The CDR3 measures 17 amino acids from cysteine to phenylalanine. CDR3 DNA only is kept here, 51 bases in frame from base 1. Ficoll-Paque density gradient centrifugation was the method used to isolate PBMCs. The instrument was an Illumina NovaSeq 6000. Using 5'RACE with constant-segment primers, TCRalpha and TCRbeta cDNA libraries were constructed, with sample barcodes and unique molecular identifiers added in the process. RNA was extracted from every sample with Trizol reagent. Library amplification was performed in two PCR steps, and a second sample barcode and Illumina TruSeq adapters were introduced in the second step. Sequencing of the libraries was done on an Illumina NovaSeq, producing 2 x 150 bp paired-end reads. The source study handled its data this way. The reads were demultiplexed and collapsed into UMI-guided consensus sequences using migec v1.2.7. With mixcr v2.1.11, UMI consensuses were aligned to TRA and TRB V and J templates and assembled into clonotypes. A clonotype was counted as expanded or contracted only if both edgeR and NoisET called the change significant, with noise models trained on biological replicates. For edgeR calls, the thresholds were a false discovery rate-adjusted p below 0.01 and a log2 fold-change of 1. As an exploratory analysis of dynamics, max-normalized trajectories of the 1000 most abundant clonotypes were examined with PCA combined with hierarchical clustering. Separately sequenced CD4+ and CD8+ repertoires were used to assign a CD4 or CD8 phenotype to each responding clone. TCRdb passed the public sequencing reads through fastp at Q25 and MiXCR, retaining productive beta sequences. Rows are unified per CDR3 protein, each entry keeping the most common DNA and genes. The V and J calls and clone size are TCRdb's, not the authors'. The sample data list roughly 150,000 distinct CDR3 sequences, and roughly 15% of these were observed just once. The top ten constitute approximately 14% of the sample.

This receptor was taken from an adult woman who had mild COVID-19 (a few samples of this study predate the infection). The sample titles of this study are shuffled in the database, so cell type and time point are left out; the donor was told from shared clones. Sequencing input: PBMCs or a T cell subset sorted from them (not recorded which). The chain uses TRBV24-1 and TRBJ2-1, and 9 junctional nucleotides match TRBD2. The bases are TGTGCCACCAGTACACTTGGTGTAGCGGGAGAATACAATGAGCAGTTCTTC. Translated, this gives CATSTLGVAGEYNEQFF.